The 25 T cell receptor beta chains below all came from one sample that was sequenced in a study of T cells in Graves' hyperthyroidism and ophthalmopathy. Using RNA transcripts as the source, TCR beta CDR3 regions were amplified. A first-round RT-PCR of the TCR CDR3 used the HTBI primer set. TCRdb itself ran the multiplex PCR reads through MiXCR, one entry per CDR3 protein. The sample carries approximately 690,000 distinct CDR3 sequences, roughly 15% recorded once. Source material: blood. Receptors were obtained from a woman between 45 and 60 years old with Graves' ophthalmopathy.

The chain is built from TRBV19 and TRBJ1-1; D is undetermined. The germline gives CDR1 LNHDA, CDR2 SQIVND (reference sequence). The CDR3 sequence is 14 residues long. The V and J ends lost 7 bases and 3 bases respectively, with 15 bases between them. The chain's CDR3 is CASNKNNGYTEAFF. The CDR3 bases are TGTGCCAGTAATAAAAACAATGGATACACTGAAGCTTTCTTT.

J is TRBJ2-7 and V is TRBV19, with a tentative D call TRBD1 (5 bases). CDR3 size: 11 residues. Germline V gene lookup returns CDR1 LNHDA and CDR2 SQIVND (reference sequence). V was pared by 3 bases and J by 5 bases, with 5 bases between. CDR3 nucleotides: TGTGCCAGTAGTATGGGGCACGAGCAGTACTTC. Protein: CASSMGHEQYF. The full variable domain, its missing parts supplied by reference TRBV19 and TRBJ2-7, is DGGITQSPKYLFRKEGQNVTLSCEQNLNHDAMYWYRQDPGQGLRLIYYSQIVNDFQKGDIAEGYSVSREKKESFPLTVTSAQKNPTAFYLCASSMGHEQYFGPGTRLTVT.

This clonotype was counted at least ten times. The chain links TRBV7-9 to TRBJ1-2; TRBD1 matches 9 bases. There are 16 residues in the CDR3. Per the germline V gene, CDR1 is SEHNR and CDR2 is FQNEAQ (reference sequence). The V segment lost 2 bases and the J segment 4 bases; nucleotides outside the gene matches: 8. The CDR3 reads CASSLNLGQGSYGYTF. The CDR3 nucleotides read TGTGCCAGCAGCTTAAATCTGGGACAGGGAAGCTATGGCTACACCTTC.

This clonotype was counted at least ten times. The V gene is TRBV20-1, the J gene TRBJ1-2; D perhaps matches TRBD1 (5 bases). CDR1 and CDR2 from the germline V gene are DFQATT and SNEGSKA (reference sequence). V shed 2 bases and J shed 3 bases, with 13 bases lying between them. This CDR3 has 14 residues. CDR3 sequence reads: CSARTGTDHYGYTF. The CDR3 bases are TGCAGTGCTAGAACCGGGACGGACCACTATGGCTACACCTTC.

This clonotype was counted at least ten times. The gene calls are TRBV7-3 and TRBJ2-1; 8 bases are a match to TRBD2. CDR3 size: 14 residues. V trimming: 3 bases; J trimming: 5 bases; junction bases outside the gene matches: 3. Germline CDR1 reads SGHTA; CDR2 reads FQGTGA. The CDR3 DNA follows: TGTGCCAGCAGCTTTAGCGGGATTAACAATGAGCAGTTCTTC. The encoded protein is CASSFSGINNEQFF.

Many counts were recorded for this clonotype. The chain joins TRBV27 to TRBJ1-5; D not resolved. The germline V gene has CDR1 MNHEY and CDR2 SMNVEV (reference sequence). The CDR3 spans 13 residues. V was trimmed by 0 bases and J by 3 bases, leaving 3 bases between them. The CDR3 protein is CASSLSVNQPQHF. As DNA, the CDR3 is TGTGCCAGCAGTTTATCGGTCAATCAGCCCCAGCATTTT.

In its sample, this clonotype was seen a few times. The rearrangement uses TRBV11-3 and TRBJ2-3; 9 nucleotides align to TRBD1. The V and J ends lost 1 base and 11 bases, in that order; junction bases with no gene match: 4. The germline V gene encodes CDR1 SGHNT and CDR2 YENEEA. This CDR3 has 13 amino acids. The CDR3 sequence is CASSLGGTGMQYF. The CDR3 DNA sequence: TGTGCCAGCAGCTTAGGAGGGACAGGGATGCAGTATTTT.

At least ten counts were recorded for this clonotype. The rearrangement uses TRBV7-2 and TRBJ2-4; D possibly matches TRBD1 or TRBD2 (6 bases each). The germline V and J ends were trimmed by 2 bases and 6 bases, with 11 bases remaining between them. This CDR3 spans 14 amino acids. Germline CDR1 is SGHTA and CDR2 is FQGNSA. CDR3 DNA sequence: TGTGCCAGCAGCTTACGGGGGCGCGGAAACATTCAGTACTTC. Its translation is CASSLRGRGNIQYF.

This clonotype has just a few counts. The chain joins TRBV20-1 to TRBJ2-5; weak D call: TRBD1 (6 bases). Germline CDR1 and CDR2: DFQATT and SNEGSKA (reference sequence). The CDR3 consists of 12 residues. V dropped 5 bases and J dropped 1 base, with 8 bases sitting between them. The CDR3, as DNA: TGCAGTGCTGCGACAGGCCAAGAGACCCAGTACTTC. It yields the protein CSAATGQETQYF.

This clonotype occurred a few times. This chain's CDR3 is CASSAPGLKVGGSPLHF. For the CDR3, the DNA is TGCGCCAGCAGCGCCCCGGGACTAAAGGTTGGAGGTTCACCCCTCCACTTT. The chain carries TRBV4-1 and TRBJ1-6; D may be TRBD1 (5 bases). Deletions cut 5 bases from V and 9 bases from J, with 23 bases between. The CDR3 extends over 17 amino acids. CDR1 MGHRA and CDR2 YSYEKL come from the germline V gene.

This clonotype was seen at least ten times. The chain uses TRBV12-3 or TRBV12-4 and TRBJ1-4, with TRBD1 identical over 11 bases. The CDR3 spans 16 residues. J lost 8 bases, V lost 5 bases, and 10 bases had no gene match. CDR3 residues: CASSPGTGGPGEKLFF. In nucleotides, the CDR3 is TGTGCCAGCAGTCCCGGGACAGGGGGACCGGGGGAAAAACTGTTTTTT.

The genes are TRBV14 and TRBJ1-2, with D hard to call. The V gene's germline CDR1 is SGHDN and CDR2 FVKESK. The CDR3 has 13 amino acids. Trimming left V 0 bases short and J 8 bases short, with 10 bases between. DNA of the CDR3: TGTGCCAGCAGCCAAGATCGGCGAGTAGGCTACACCTTC. It translates to CASSQDRRVGYTF.

This clonotype has a count of ten or more. The V gene is TRBV6-1, the J gene TRBJ2-1, with TRBD2 identical over 9 bases. Germline V CDR1 and CDR2: MNHNS, SASEGT. CDR3 length equals 16 residues. The V segment lost 5 bases and the J segment 5 bases; nucleotides outside the gene matches: 10. The CDR3 spells CASSSPRRLADNEQFF. The CDR3 DNA reads as TGTGCCAGCAGTTCCCCCCGGAGACTAGCGGACAATGAGCAGTTCTTC.

This clonotype was counted many times. The chain has TRBV12-3 or TRBV12-4 and TRBJ2-2, with 8 bases lining up with TRBD2. V was clipped by 4 bases and J by 4 bases; unmatched bases: 8. The length of the CDR3 is 16 residues. CDR3 sequence (DNA): TGTGCCAGCAGTTACTTTAGCGGGACGGGCACCGGGGAGCTGTTTTTT. As protein: CASSYFSGTGTGELFF.

This clonotype showed up just a few times. The gene calls are TRBV19 and TRBJ2-5; perhaps D is TRBD1 or TRBD2 (5 bases each). There are 15 residues in the CDR3. Trimming removed 7 bases from V and 5 bases from J, with 20 bases in between. Germline V gene data show CDR1 as LNHDA and CDR2 as SQIVND (reference sequence). The CDR3 protein is CASILGDGARETQYF. CDR3 DNA: TGTGCCAGTATATTGGGGGATGGGGCCCGGGAGACCCAGTACTTC.

This sequence joins TRBV6-2 or TRBV6-3 and TRBJ2-5; weak D call: TRBD1 (5 bases). Trimming removed 4 bases from V and 0 bases from J, with 12 bases in between. The CDR3 runs to 15 residues. Germline-derived CDR1 and CDR2 are MNHEY and SVGEGT. CDR3 sequence reads: CASSSRGHDQETQYF. The CDR3 DNA is TGTGCCAGCAGTTCCCGAGGACATGACCAAGAGACCCAGTACTTC.

This clonotype was counted many times. V is TRBV6-1 and J is TRBJ2-7, with a tentative D call TRBD1 (6 bases). Germline V gene lookup returns CDR1 MNHNS and CDR2 SASEGT. The ends were cut back, 4 bases at V and 6 bases at J, with 13 bases in the middle. This CDR3 has 13 residues. Here the CDR3 DNA reads TGTGCCAGCAGTGCCCACAGGGTGATCGAGCAGTACTTC. Its protein is CASSAHRVIEQYF.

This clonotype was counted at least ten times. The V call is TRBV6-1, the J call TRBJ1-1; D not certain. This CDR3 comprises 14 residues. Trimming stripped 10 bases from V and 4 bases from J, with 19 bases between. Germline values: CDR1 MNHNS, CDR2 SASEGT. CDR3 residues: CATIPLGLGTEAFF. For the CDR3, the DNA is TGTGCCACCATCCCCCTCGGGCTGGGCACTGAAGCTTTCTTT.

This clonotype was found a few times. J is TRBJ1-5 and V is TRBV4-1, with D unresolved. CDR1 is MGHRA and CDR2 is YSYEKL in the germline V gene. V was trimmed by 5 bases and J by 9 bases, leaving 14 bases between them. The CDR3 runs 13 residues. CDR3 loop: CASSKNLIGPQHF. DNA of the CDR3: TGCGCCAGCAGCAAGAACCTCATAGGGCCCCAGCATTTT.

This rearrangement joins TRBV6-1 to TRBJ2-2; D is unclear. Trimming left V 6 bases short and J 1 base short, with 6 bases between. The germline CDR1 and CDR2 sequences are MNHNS and SASEGT. This CDR3 has 13 amino acids. CDR3 sequence (DNA): TGTGCCAGCAGACTACTGAACACCGGGGAGCTGTTTTTT. Its protein is CASRLLNTGELFF.

This clonotype was counted at least ten times. The chain uses TRBV11-3 and TRBJ2-1, with TRBD2 identical over 13 bases. Germline V gene data show CDR1 as SGHNT and CDR2 as YENEEA. The trim removed 5 bases at V and 5 bases at J, leaving 6 bases unmatched. This CDR3 is 16 amino acids long. The CDR3 DNA reads as TGTGCCAGCAGCGCTGCCGGGACTAGCGGGAACAATGAGCAGTTCTTC. Translated, it gives CASSAAGTSGNNEQFF.

This clonotype occurred many times. CDR3 DNA sequence: TGTGCCAGCAATCGGGGACTAGTAACCACCGGGGAGCTGTTTTTT. It is translated as CASNRGLVTTGELFF. The chain couples TRBV2 to TRBJ2-2; 8 bases align to TRBD2. The J segment lost 4 bases and the V segment lost 7 bases, leaving 8 bases of the junction unmatched. CDR1 is SNHLY, CDR2 FYNNEI, per germline. CDR3 length: 15 residues.

This clonotype showed up many times. The chain uses TRBV28 and TRBJ1-4, with D possibly matching TRBD1 (6 bases). The CDR3 has 15 amino acids. CDR1 and CDR2 from the germline V gene are MDHEN and SYDVKM. Trimming removed 5 bases at V and 6 bases at J, with 16 bases between. CDR3 sequence reads: CASSANYRDHEKLFF. For the CDR3, the DNA is TGTGCCAGCAGTGCGAACTACAGGGATCATGAAAAACTGTTTTTT. The entire variable domain, with the rest obtained from reference TRBV28 and TRBJ1-4, is as follows: DVKVTQSSRYLVKRTGEKVFLECVQDMDHENMFWYRQDPGLGLRLIYFSYDVKMKEKGDIPEGYSVSREKKERFSLILESASTNQTSMYLCASSANYRDHEKLFFGSGTQLSVL.

This clonotype was seen at least ten times. CDR3: CASSGQGNSYEQYF. CDR3 nucleotide sequence: TGTGCCAGCAGCGGACAGGGGAACTCCTACGAGCAGTACTTC. J is TRBJ2-7 and V is TRBV9; TRBD1 matches 8 bases. The CDR3 consists of 14 residues. With V trimmed by 3 bases and J by 0 bases, 2 bases remained unmatched. CDR1 is SGDLS, CDR2 YYNGEE, per germline.

For this clonotype: A much more abundant neighbour one base away suggests this may be a read error. The rearrangement links TRBV11-2 to TRBJ2-7, with D possibly matching TRBD2 (7 bases). V was pared by 3 bases and J by 5 bases, with 23 bases between. CDR3 size: 17 residues. Germline V gene lookup returns CDR1 SGHAT and CDR2 FQNNGV. CDR3: CASSFRGAVALLDEQYF. CDR3 sequence (DNA): TGTGCCAGCAGCTTCCGGGGGGCCGTGGCTCTACTCGACGAGCAGTACTTC.